These 10 T cell receptor beta chains share one sample of origin, sequenced in a study of blood T cells in healthy people across ages. Alongside a J-beta primer mix, a sample-barcoded 5' primer served in a second PCR lasting roughly 7 to 12 cycles. Each CDR3 protein gets one entry after TCRdb re-called the 5' RACE reads with MiXCR. The data hold about 570,000 distinct CDR3 sequences, with approximately 27% observed a single time. The sequenced sample consisted of blood. The origin of the receptors is a woman in her 70s in good health.

The rearrangement joins TRBV5-1 to TRBJ2-7, with unresolved D. With 2 bases removed from V and 7 bases from J, the gap between germline ends came to 13 bases. This CDR3 is built from 13 residues. Looked up from germline, CDR1 is SGHRS and CDR2 is YFSETQ. The CDR3 reads CASSLTITREQYF. Here the CDR3 DNA reads TGCGCCAGCAGCTTAACGATAACGAGAGAGCAGTACTTC.

The chain employs TRBV20-1 and TRBJ2-3, with D possibly matching TRBD1 (7 bases). The CDR3 covers 11 residues. V lost 2 bases and J lost 8, with 8 bases in between. Germline-derived CDR1 and CDR2 are DFQATT and SNEGSKA (reference sequence). Written as DNA, the CDR3 is TGCAGTGCTAGACAGGGGGGTACGCAGTATTTT. It encodes CSARQGGTQYF.

This clonotype came up a few times. V gene TRBV15 combines with J gene TRBJ2-7; 7 nucleotides line up with TRBD1. The CDR3 covers 13 residues. Germline V gene lookup returns CDR1 LNHNV and CDR2 YYDKDF (reference sequence). J lost 5 bases, V lost 7 bases, and 8 bases had no gene match. CDR3 DNA sequence: TGTGCCACCACGAGACAGGGCCGACACGAGCAGTACTTC. Translating gives CATTRQGRHEQYF.

V is TRBV7-3 and J is TRBJ2-5, with 15 nucleotides matching TRBD2. With the DNA end fitting TRBJ2-1 better, the J assignment may be wrong. The CDR3 has 17 residues. In germline, CDR1 is SGHTA, CDR2 FQGTGA. CDR3 loop: CASSAGTSGGKRNEQFF. The CDR3 DNA sequence: TGTGCCAGCAGCGCCGGGACTAGCGGGGGGAAAAGGAATGAGCAGTTCTTC.

This clonotype was picked up many times. The V and J genes are TRBV9 and TRBJ2-3; D remains unclear. This CDR3 comprises 13 residues. Germline assignment: CDR1 SGDLS and CDR2 YYNGEE. Trimming shortened V by 0 bases and J by 4 bases, and 6 bases separated the two germline ends. DNA for the CDR3: TGTGCCAGCAGCGTAGCTTGGTCAGATACGCAGTATTTT. It codes for CASSVAWSDTQYF.

This chain connects TRBV20-1 to TRBJ1-1; no clear D gene. The CDR3 contains 15 residues. CDR1 DFQATT and CDR2 SNEGSKA come from the germline V gene (reference sequence). CDR3 in amino acids: CSALQGLSGVTEAFF. CDR3 sequence (DNA): TGCAGCGCTTTACAAGGGCTATCGGGTGTCACTGAAGCTTTCTTT.

This clonotype was seen more than once but under ten times. The chain is built from TRBV7-2 and TRBJ2-4; TRBD2 is a possible D gene (6 bases). Germline V gene sequence: CDR1 SGHTA, CDR2 FQGNSA. The V end was cut by 1 base, the J end by 0 bases, with 13 bases between. The CDR3 totals 17 residues. As DNA, the CDR3 is TGTGCCAGCAGCTTAGGTGCAGGGCGGGGAGCCAAAAACATTCAGTACTTC. Encoded protein: CASSLGAGRGAKNIQYF.

This chain uses TRBV6-2 or TRBV6-3 with TRBJ1-2, with D unclear. The germline gives CDR1 MNHEY, CDR2 SVGEGT. V was cut by 5 bases and J by 13 bases, with 17 bases left in between. The CDR3 covers 12 residues. As DNA, the CDR3 is TGTGCCAGCAGTGAGGATAATTCAGCTGGCACCTTC. Its protein is CASSEDNSAGTF.

The chain is built from TRBV7-2 and TRBJ1-3; D remains unclear. The CDR3 is 17 residues long. Between the trimmed V and J ends, which lost 1 base and 0 bases, there was a span of 13 bases. Germline V gene lookup returns CDR1 SGHTA and CDR2 FQGNSA. The CDR3 sequence is CASSLVKGWSSGNTIYF. The CDR3 nucleotides are TGTGCCAGCAGCTTAGTAAAGGGATGGAGCTCTGGAAACACCATATATTTT.

This clonotype was found a few times. The chain couples TRBV7-2 to TRBJ2-3, with D tentatively TRBD2 (5 bases). The germline gives CDR1 SGHTA, CDR2 FQGNSA. Deletions cut 1 base from V and 4 bases from J, with 9 bases between. The CDR3 totals 14 residues. The CDR3 is CASSLVWRADTQYF. Written as DNA, the CDR3 is TGTGCCAGCAGCTTAGTATGGCGGGCAGATACGCAGTATTTT.